The 8 T cell receptor beta chains reported below all come from one sample, sequenced in a study of beta chain features in type 1 diabetes. Reverse transcribing all isolated RNA meant expressed TCRB transcripts were sequenced. Sequencing was performed with immunoSEQ multiplex PCR; in TCRdb, only in-frame clones are kept and a portion is missing. Of fewer than 900,000 clones in the sample, roughly 17% are singletons; the top ten hold about 0.025%. Sequencing used naive CD4+ T cells from blood. Source of these receptors: a woman between 18 and 29 years old in good health.

The gene calls are TRBV9 and TRBJ1-3; 9 nucleotides line up with TRBD1. This CDR3 has 17 amino acids. Germline V gene sequence: CDR1 SGDLS, CDR2 YYNGEE. J lost 0 bases, V lost 4 bases, and 8 bases had no gene match. Written as DNA, the CDR3 is TGTGCCAGCAGCCCCCGGGACAGGGTAACCTCTGGAAACACCATATATTTT. This sequence encodes CASSPRDRVTSGNTIYF.

J is TRBJ2-3 and V is TRBV7-2; a possible D gene is TRBD1 (5 bases). Deletions cut 0 bases from V and 4 bases from J, with 11 bases between. Germline CDR1 and CDR2: SGHTA and FQGNSA. This CDR3 is 15 amino acids long. The CDR3 sequence: CASSLAQGRPDTQYF. CDR3 DNA: TGTGCCAGCAGCTTAGCGCAGGGTAGGCCAGATACGCAGTATTTT.

This chain uses TRBV6-5 with TRBJ1-5; no reliable D call. Trimming took off 7 bases at V and 0 bases at J, with 7 bases between the two ends. Per germline, CDR1 MNHEY and CDR2 SVGAGI. The CDR3 consists of 13 residues. CDR3 DNA sequence: TGTGCCAGCACCTCATATAGCAATCAGCCCCAGCATTTT. Protein product: CASTSYSNQPQHF.

This clone was observed a few times. The V call is TRBV7-9, the J call TRBJ1-2, with 10 bases matching TRBD1. CDR3 length equals 17 residues. Germline V gene sequence: CDR1 SEHNR, CDR2 FQNEAQ (reference sequence). V shed 0 bases, J shed 2 bases, and the junction held 6 bases outside the gene matches. As DNA, the CDR3 is TGTGCCAGCAGCTTAGCCGGGACAGGGGCTAAAAACTATGGCTACACCTTC. This gives the protein CASSLAGTGAKNYGYTF.

V and J are TRBV6-5 and TRBJ1-2, with D maybe TRBD1 (5 bases). The V end was cut by 2 bases, the J end by 4 bases, with 14 bases between. The CDR3 sequence is 15 residues long. Germline CDR1 is MNHEY and CDR2 is SVGAGI. CDR3: CASSYQPRDRYGYTF. In DNA form, the CDR3 reads TGTGCCAGCAGTTACCAGCCCAGGGACCGCTATGGCTACACCTTC.

The CDR3 bases are TGCGCCAGCAGCCAAGCCCACCACTTAGGGACGAACACCGGGGAGCTGTTTTTT. Protein product: CASSQAHHLGTNTGELFF. This chain connects TRBV4-3 to TRBJ2-2; D gene ambiguous. V was cut by 1 base and J by 0 bases, with 15 bases left in between. Germline V gives CDR1 LGHNA, CDR2 YSLEER. The CDR3 is 18 amino acids.

This clone has just a few counts. The chain combines TRBV13 with TRBJ2-4; D remains ambiguous. Deletions cut 0 bases from V and 0 bases from J, with 3 bases between. CDR3 size: 14 residues. Germline CDR1 and CDR2: PRHDT and FYEKMQ (reference sequence). In DNA, the CDR3 is TGTGCCAGCAGCTTAGGCGGAGCCAAAAACATTCAGTACTTC. Its translation is CASSLGGAKNIQYF.

This clone was detected a few times. The V gene is TRBV28, the J gene TRBJ2-7; 9 nucleotides match TRBD1. Germline CDR1 is MDHEN and CDR2 is SYDVKM. The CDR3 contains 15 residues. Trimming took 6 bases from V and 3 from J; bases not matched to a gene: 9. The CDR3, as DNA: TGTGCCAGCAGCAAGCCGGGACAGGGCCGCTACGAGCAGTACTTC. This gives the protein CASSKPGQGRYEQYF. The full variable domain, completed using reference TRBV28 and TRBJ2-7, is DVKVTQSSRYLVKRTGEKVFLECVQDMDHENMFWYRQDPGLGLRLIYFSYDVKMKEKGDIPEGYSVSREKKERFSLILESASTNQTSMYLCASSKPGQGRYEQYFGPGTRLTVT.